The 30 T cell receptor beta chains presented below share a single source sample, sequenced in a study of HIV-infected patients and healthy controls (dated 2014 in TCRdb). Receptor libraries were prepared by 5' RACE. The sequencer listed for this sample is Illumina MiSeq. Approximately 500 ng RNA was reverse transcribed with SuperScript III using primers against the alpha and beta constant regions. Alpha and beta chain libraries were generated separately via chain-specific third strand synthesis with multiplexing indices. TCRdb ran its own pipeline on the public reads, namely fastp trimming at Q25 and MiXCR clone calling, and kept in-frame beta chains. Duplicate CDR3 protein sequences are folded into a single record with the most common DNA and genes. This sample lists fewer than 20,000 distinct CDR3 sequences; about 8.5% were detected once. Of the sample, around 20% falls within the top ten clones.

Follow-up blood from HIV-infected patients was collected roughly three months, about 14 weeks, after antiretroviral therapy began. Since whole blood was used without any cell fractionation, the repertoire reflected all peripheral T cells in unsorted form. The source was blood, collected during antiretroviral therapy. These receptor sequences come from an adult with HIV infection.

The sample holds many counts of this clonotype. V gene TRBV7-9 combines with J gene TRBJ2-7; a weak D match, TRBD1 (5 bases). From germline, CDR1 is SEHNR and CDR2 FQNEAQ (reference sequence). The CDR3 contains 14 residues. The germline V and J ends were trimmed by 7 bases and 6 bases, with 19 bases remaining between them. CDR3 amino acids: CASIPLDRTSEQYF. Here the CDR3 DNA reads TGTGCCAGCATCCCCCTCGACAGAACAAGCGAGCAGTACTTC.

This clonotype was recorded many times. This chain uses TRBV6-1 with TRBJ1-6; D not resolved. Trimming removed 6 bases from V and 3 bases from J, with 9 bases in between. There are 14 residues in the CDR3. Germline V gene sequence: CDR1 MNHNS, CDR2 SASEGT. CDR3: CASSGPVYNSPLHF. The DNA for the CDR3 is TGTGCCAGCAGCGGGCCTGTCTATAATTCACCCCTCCACTTT.

This clonotype has a count of ten or more. This sequence joins TRBV6-5 and TRBJ2-7, with 10 bases fitting TRBD2. The CDR3 sequence is 15 residues long. CDR1 MNHEY and CDR2 SVGAGI come from the germline V gene. Trimming cost V 0 bases and J 4 bases; bases outside gene matches: 3. In nucleotides, the CDR3 is TGTGCCAGCAGTTACTCGATAGCGGGGGGTTACGAGCAGTACTTC. This codes for CASSYSIAGGYEQYF.

This clonotype was observed at least ten times. The rearrangement links TRBV6-5 to TRBJ2-5, with D perhaps TRBD2 (5 bases). V was clipped by 7 bases and J by 9 bases, with 21 bases between them. The CDR3 loop spans 14 amino acids. Germline CDR1 MNHEY, CDR2 SVGAGI. DNA of the CDR3: TGTGCCAGCATGGTCGCTGAGGGCAGCACGGCCCAGTACTTC. This codes for CASMVAEGSTAQYF.

In this sample, this clonotype turned up many times. The chain couples TRBV12-3 or TRBV12-4 to TRBJ2-7; D unclear. V was trimmed by 2 bases and J by 5 bases, leaving 10 bases between them. The CDR3 is made up of 13 amino acids. In DNA form, the CDR3 reads TGTGCCAGCAGTTTATGGATAGGGAACGAGCAGTACTTC. Translated: CASSLWIGNEQYF.

This clonotype was counted at least ten times. The V and J genes are TRBV7-2 and TRBJ2-1, with D possibly being TRBD2 (5 bases). The V end lost 1 base, the J end lost 9 bases, and 13 bases lay between the germline ends. The CDR3 totals 14 residues. Germline V gene lookup returns CDR1 SGHTA and CDR2 FQGNSA. CDR3 bases: TGTGCCAGCAGCTTAGTGGCTAGCTGGGCTGAGCAGTTCTTC. Translated, it gives CASSLVASWAEQFF. The whole variable domain, remainder taken from reference TRBV7-2 and TRBJ2-1, is GAGVSQSPSNKVTEKGKDVELRCDPISGHTALYWYRQSLGQGLEFLIYFQGNSAPDKSGLPSDRFSAERTGGSVSTLTIQRTQQEDSAVYLCASSLVASWAEQFFGPGTRLTVL.

This clonotype has ten or more counts. J is TRBJ1-1 and V is TRBV20-1; D might be TRBD1 (5 bases). The V and J ends lost 1 base and 2 bases respectively, with 14 bases between them. Germline CDR1 DFQATT, CDR2 SNEGSKA (reference sequence). The length of the CDR3 is 15 residues. The CDR3 region is CSARGMGRTNTEAFF. The CDR3 nucleotides read TGCAGTGCTAGAGGAATGGGACGGACAAACACTGAAGCTTTCTTT.

The chain employs TRBV6-2 or TRBV6-3 and TRBJ2-6, with a possible D match to TRBD1 (6 bases). Trimming took off 4 bases at V and 4 bases at J, with 8 bases between the two ends. The CDR3 covers 14 residues. CDR1 is MNHEY, CDR2 SVGEGT, per germline. The CDR3 DNA sequence: TGTGCCAGCAGTTTGGGGGCCGGGGCCAACGTCCTGACTTTC. It translates to CASSLGAGANVLTF.

This clonotype was counted many times. The gene calls are TRBV7-6 and TRBJ2-3; 7 bases line up with TRBD1. The CDR3 covers 13 residues. CDR1 and CDR2 from the germline V gene are SGHVS and FNYEAQ. J lost 3 bases, V lost 5 bases, and 2 bases had no gene match. The CDR3 DNA reads TGTGCCAGCAGCCCGGGACAGACAGATACGCAGTATTTT. Its protein product is CASSPGQTDTQYF. The whole variable domain, remainder taken from reference TRBV7-6 and TRBJ2-3, is GAGVSQSPRYKVTKRGQDVALRCDPISGHVSLYWYRQALGQGPEFLTYFNYEAQQDKSGLPNDRFSAERPEGSISTLTIQRTEQRDSAMYRCASSPGQTDTQYFGPGTRLTVL.

This clonotype was seen many times. J is TRBJ2-3 and V is TRBV29-1, with a tentative D call TRBD1 (6 bases). Germline CDR1 SQVTM, CDR2 ANQGSEA. The CDR3 totals 14 residues. Trimming left V 1 base short and J 3 bases short, with 11 bases between. This chain's CDR3 is CSVEGRGRTDTQYF. Written as DNA, the CDR3 is TGCAGCGTTGAAGGCAGGGGAAGGACAGATACGCAGTATTTT.

V is TRBV30 and J is TRBJ1-2; D unclear. Deletions cut 0 bases from V and 7 bases from J, with 15 bases between. Looked up from germline, CDR1 is GTSNPN and CDR2 is SVGIG (reference sequence). CDR3 size: 14 residues. This CDR3 is CAWSVSLGVGGYTF. The DNA for the CDR3 is TGTGCCTGGAGTGTAAGTCTGGGAGTCGGTGGCTACACCTTC.

This clonotype is categorized as medium-sized (0.01 to 0.1%). CDR3 sequence (DNA): TGTGCCAGTAGTGTACAGGGGGGCACTGAAGCTTTCTTT. Protein: CASSVQGGTEAFF. This chain joins TRBV19 and TRBJ1-1; 8 bases align to TRBD1. V lost 5 bases and J lost 4; bases outside the gene matches: 3. Germline-derived CDR1 and CDR2 are LNHDA and SQIVND (reference sequence). There are 13 residues in the CDR3.

There are a few counts of this clonotype. The chain recombines TRBV28 with TRBJ2-6; the D is unclear. V was trimmed by 5 bases and J by 1 base, leaving 6 bases between them. This CDR3 contains 14 residues. Germline lookup yields CDR1 MDHEN and CDR2 SYDVKM. The CDR3 protein is CASSPYSGANVLTF. The CDR3 DNA reads as TGTGCCAGCAGTCCCTATTCTGGGGCCAACGTCCTGACTTTC.

By sample share, this clonotype is medium-sized. The J gene is TRBJ2-7, the V gene TRBV7-2, with 12 bases fitting TRBD2. Germline V gene data show CDR1 as SGHTA and CDR2 as FQGNSA. This CDR3 spans 18 amino acids. V shed 5 bases and J 4 bases; nucleotides not matched to a gene: 15. CDR3 loop: CASSLLSSGRAEGYEQYF. The CDR3 nucleotides are TGTGCCAGCAGCCTACTCTCTAGCGGGAGGGCCGAGGGGTACGAGCAGTACTTC.

This clonotype has just a few counts. The J gene is TRBJ2-3, the V gene TRBV6-1; D gene ambiguous. This CDR3 spans 14 amino acids. Per the germline V gene, CDR1 is MNHNS and CDR2 is SASEGT. V lost 2 bases and J lost 7, with 13 bases in between. The CDR3 nucleotides are TGTGCCAGCAGTGAATCCCCAGCCAGGAATACGCAGTATTTT. This codes for CASSESPARNTQYF.

This clonotype was counted many times. The chain couples TRBV27 to TRBJ1-1, with D uncertain. Germline CDR1 reads MNHEY; CDR2 reads SMNVEV (reference sequence). This CDR3 spans 16 amino acids. V lost 3 bases, J lost 4 bases, and 18 bases lay in between. The CDR3 is CASSFWSAGKATEAFF. CDR3 DNA: TGTGCCAGCAGTTTTTGGTCGGCTGGGAAGGCCACTGAAGCTTTCTTT.

This clonotype has ten or more counts. The chain employs TRBV5-1 and TRBJ1-2; no clear D gene. Germline V gives CDR1 SGHRS, CDR2 YFSETQ. V was pared by 0 bases and J by 1 base, with 7 bases between. The CDR3 sequence is 14 residues long. The CDR3 DNA reads TGCGCCAGCAGCTTGGAAGTGATTAACTATGGCTACACCTTC. Encoded protein: CASSLEVINYGYTF. Together with reference TRBV5-1 and TRBJ1-2, the CDR3 gives the full variable domain: KAGVTQTPRYLIKTRGQQVTLSCSPISGHRSVSWYQQTPGQGLQFLFEYFSETQRNKGNFPGRFSGRQFSNSRSEMNVSTLELGDSALYLCASSLEVINYGYTFGSGTRLTVV.

There are many counts of this clonotype. The chain couples TRBV6-5 to TRBJ2-2; D tentatively reads TRBD1 or TRBD2 (6 bases each). Germline CDR1 MNHEY, CDR2 SVGAGI. Trimming removed 0 bases from V and 6 bases from J, with 11 bases in between. The length of the CDR3 is 15 residues. The CDR3 DNA is TGTGCCAGCAGTTACTCTCGGGGGCGGGCCGGGGAGCTGTTTTTT. Protein: CASSYSRGRAGELFF.

This clonotype showed up many times. The chain has TRBV10-3 and TRBJ2-3; D tentatively fits TRBD1 or TRBD2 (5 bases each). Germline-derived CDR1 and CDR2 are ENHRY and SYGVKD. The length of the CDR3 is 13 residues. V lost 5 bases, J lost 2 bases, and 8 bases lay in between. The CDR3 bases are TGTGCCATCAGTCGAGGGACCACAGATACGCAGTATTTT. Translated: CAISRGTTDTQYF.

Many counts were recorded for this clonotype. V usage is TRBV11-2 and J usage is TRBJ2-5; 11 bases fit TRBD2. V was pared by 6 bases and J by 0 bases, with 9 bases of the junction left unmatched. CDR3 length equals 17 residues. The germline V gene has CDR1 SGHAT and CDR2 FQNNGV. In DNA form, the CDR3 reads TGTGCCAGCAGTCACCTACAGGGACTAGCGGACCAAGAGACCCAGTACTTC. Protein: CASSHLQGLADQETQYF.

This clonotype came up a few times. The genes are TRBV6-5 and TRBJ2-7; 11 bases match TRBD2. V was pared by 5 bases and J by 0 bases, with 9 bases of the junction left unmatched. The CDR3 is 17 residues long. Per germline, CDR1 MNHEY and CDR2 SVGAGI. The CDR3 DNA reads as TGTGCCAGCAGTCGACTAGCGGGGCCGCTGAGCTCCTACGAGCAGTACTTC. Residues: CASSRLAGPLSSYEQYF.

At least ten counts were recorded for this clonotype. J is TRBJ2-5 and V is TRBV29-1; tentative D call: TRBD1 (6 bases). Germline V gene data show CDR1 as SQVTM and CDR2 as ANQGSEA. This CDR3 spans 13 amino acids. Trimming took off 5 bases at V and 1 base at J, with 11 bases between the two ends. This chain's CDR3 is CSVIDRTQETQYF. CDR3 in DNA: TGCAGCGTTATCGACAGGACCCAAGAGACCCAGTACTTC.

This clonotype has at least ten counts. This chain uses TRBV19 with TRBJ2-7; unclear D gene. Per germline, CDR1 LNHDA and CDR2 SQIVND (reference sequence). The CDR3 consists of 14 residues. Trimming shortened V by 1 base and J by 2 bases, and 9 bases separated the two germline ends. The CDR3 loop reads CASSIGFPAYEQYF. Written as DNA, the CDR3 is TGTGCCAGTAGTATAGGGTTTCCAGCCTACGAGCAGTACTTC.

At least ten counts were recorded for this clonotype. This chain joins TRBV18 and TRBJ2-3, with 7 bases that match TRBD2. Germline values: CDR1 KGHSH, CDR2 LQKENI. V dropped 1 base and J dropped 4; count of bases not matched to a gene: 14. This CDR3 spans 18 amino acids. The chain's CDR3 is CASSPRRREGSLPDTQYF. The CDR3 DNA sequence: TGTGCCAGCTCACCACGGAGAAGGGAGGGTAGCTTGCCAGATACGCAGTATTTT. Full variable domain (remainder filled in from reference TRBV18 and TRBJ2-3): NAGVMQNPRHLVRRRGQEARLRCSPMKGHSHVYWYRQLPEEGLKFMVYLQKENIIDESGMPKERFSAEFPKEGPSILRIQQVVRGDSAAYFCASSPRRREGSLPDTQYFGPGTRLTVL.

At least ten counts were recorded for this clonotype. V gene TRBV4-2 combines with J gene TRBJ2-3, with 7 positions matching TRBD1. Trimming at V came to 0 bases and at J to 1 base, leaving 7 bases not matched to a gene. The CDR3 is 17 amino acids. Germline CDR1 and CDR2: LGHNA and YNFKEQ. The DNA of the CDR3 is TGTGCCAGCAGCCAAGAAGAGGGGGCGCGGGGCACAGATACGCAGTATTTT. Translating it yields CASSQEEGARGTDTQYF.

This clonotype has a count of ten or more. The gene calls are TRBV29-1 and TRBJ1-1, with D maybe TRBD1 (6 bases). CDR1 and CDR2 (germline): SQVTM, ANQGSEA. CDR3 length equals 11 residues. This CDR3 reads CSTGMNTEAFF. The CDR3 DNA is TGCAGTACAGGGATGAACACTGAAGCTTTCTTT. Filled out from reference TRBV29-1 and TRBJ1-1, the complete variable domain reads SAVISQKPSRDICQRGTSLTIQCQVDSQVTMMFWYRQQPGQSLTLIATANQGSEATYESGFVIDKFPISRPNLTFSTLTVSNMSPEDSSIYLCSTGMNTEAFFGQGTRLTVV.

This clonotype occurred a few times. V is TRBV3-1 and J is TRBJ2-1, with unresolved D. Germline CDR1 LGHDT, CDR2 YNNKEL (reference sequence). The CDR3 runs 17 residues. V was pared by 4 bases and J by 1 base, with 17 bases between. CDR3 bases: TGTGCCAGCAGCCCTGGACCGAAGGCGGTATCCTACAATGAGCAGTTCTTC. This gives the protein CASSPGPKAVSYNEQFF.

V gene TRBV3-1 combines with J gene TRBJ2-1, with unresolved D. V lost 3 bases to trimming and J lost 0 bases, with 6 bases between them. Germline V gene lookup returns CDR1 LGHDT and CDR2 YNNKEL (reference sequence). The CDR3 is 14 residues long. CDR3 in DNA: TGTGCCAGCAGCCAGGGCCACTCCTACAATGAGCAGTTCTTC. Protein sequence: CASSQGHSYNEQFF.

This clonotype appeared many times. V gene TRBV7-3 combines with J gene TRBJ2-6; TRBD2 is a possible D gene (5 bases). The germline gives CDR1 SGHTA, CDR2 FQGTGA. The V end was cut by 5 bases, the J end by 1 base, with 9 bases between. This CDR3 spans 15 amino acids. CDR3 DNA: TGTGCCAGCAGCCCAGGACTTTCTGGGGCCAACGTCCTGACTTTC. Its protein is CASSPGLSGANVLTF.

In its sample, this clonotype was seen many times. Germline is not matched at one junction end, which may reflect a read error. The J gene is TRBJ1-1, the V gene TRBV9; TRBD1 aligns across 7 bases. This CDR3 spans 13 amino acids. Germline CDR1 is SGDLS and CDR2 is YYNGEE. The CDR3 DNA is TGTGCCAGCATCGTAGATCACAGGGGTGAAGCTTTCTTT. Its translation: CASIVDHRGEAFF.